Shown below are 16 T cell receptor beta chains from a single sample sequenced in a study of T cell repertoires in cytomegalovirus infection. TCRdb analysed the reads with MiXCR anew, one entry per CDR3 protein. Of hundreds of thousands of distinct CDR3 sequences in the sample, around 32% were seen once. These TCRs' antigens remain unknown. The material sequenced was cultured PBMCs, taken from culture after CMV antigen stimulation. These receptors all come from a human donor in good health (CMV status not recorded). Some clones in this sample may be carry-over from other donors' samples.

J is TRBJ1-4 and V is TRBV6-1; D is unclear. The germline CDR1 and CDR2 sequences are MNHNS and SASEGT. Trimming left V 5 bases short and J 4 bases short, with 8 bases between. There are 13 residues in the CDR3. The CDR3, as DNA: TGTGCCAGCAGTCCGATCATTAATGAAAAACTGTTTTTT. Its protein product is CASSPIINEKLFF.

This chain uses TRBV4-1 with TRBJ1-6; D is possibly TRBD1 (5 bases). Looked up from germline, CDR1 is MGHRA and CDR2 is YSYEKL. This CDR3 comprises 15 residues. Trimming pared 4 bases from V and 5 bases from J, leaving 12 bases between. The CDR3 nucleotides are TGCGCCAGCAGCCGATCCGGGACCGATAATTCACCCCTCCACTTT. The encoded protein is CASSRSGTDNSPLHF.

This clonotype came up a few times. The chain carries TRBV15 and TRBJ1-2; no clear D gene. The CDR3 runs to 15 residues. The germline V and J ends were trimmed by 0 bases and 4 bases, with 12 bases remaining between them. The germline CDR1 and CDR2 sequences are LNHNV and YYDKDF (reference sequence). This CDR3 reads CATSRDLGIGYGYTF. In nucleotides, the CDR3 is TGTGCCACCAGCAGAGATTTGGGCATCGGCTATGGCTACACCTTC.

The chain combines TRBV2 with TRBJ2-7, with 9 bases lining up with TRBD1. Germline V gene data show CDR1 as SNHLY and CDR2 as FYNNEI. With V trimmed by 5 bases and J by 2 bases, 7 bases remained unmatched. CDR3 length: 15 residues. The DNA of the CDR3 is TGTGCCAGCAGTCTCCCGGGACAGGGAACCTACGAGCAGTACTTC. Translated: CASSLPGQGTYEQYF.

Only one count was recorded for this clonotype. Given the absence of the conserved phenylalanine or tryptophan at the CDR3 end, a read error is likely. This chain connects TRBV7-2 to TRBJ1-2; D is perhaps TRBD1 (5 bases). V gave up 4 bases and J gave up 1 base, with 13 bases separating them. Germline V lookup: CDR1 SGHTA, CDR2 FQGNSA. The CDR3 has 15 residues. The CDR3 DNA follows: TGTGCCAGCAGCTACCGGGACGCCCTTAACTATGGCTACACCTCC. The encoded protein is CASSYRDALNYGYTS.

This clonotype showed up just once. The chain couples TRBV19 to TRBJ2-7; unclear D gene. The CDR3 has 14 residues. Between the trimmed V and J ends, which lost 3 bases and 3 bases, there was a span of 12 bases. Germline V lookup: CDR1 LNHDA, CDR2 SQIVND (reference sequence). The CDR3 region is CASSMGVWHYEQYF. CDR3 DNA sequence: TGTGCCAGTAGTATGGGTGTTTGGCACTACGAGCAGTACTTC.

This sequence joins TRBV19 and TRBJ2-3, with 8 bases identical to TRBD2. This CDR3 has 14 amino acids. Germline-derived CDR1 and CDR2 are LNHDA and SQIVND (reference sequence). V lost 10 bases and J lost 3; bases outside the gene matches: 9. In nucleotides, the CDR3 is TGTGCCACTGGGACTAGGGCGTGGACAGATACGCAGTATTTT. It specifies CATGTRAWTDTQYF.

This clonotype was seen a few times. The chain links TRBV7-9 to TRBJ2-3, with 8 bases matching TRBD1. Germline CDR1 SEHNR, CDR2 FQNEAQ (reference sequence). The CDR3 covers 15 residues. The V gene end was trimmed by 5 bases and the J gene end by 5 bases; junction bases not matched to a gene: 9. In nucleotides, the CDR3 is TGTGCCAGCAGCCCACAGTCAGGGGGCGTAGATACGCAGTATTTT. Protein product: CASSPQSGGVDTQYF.

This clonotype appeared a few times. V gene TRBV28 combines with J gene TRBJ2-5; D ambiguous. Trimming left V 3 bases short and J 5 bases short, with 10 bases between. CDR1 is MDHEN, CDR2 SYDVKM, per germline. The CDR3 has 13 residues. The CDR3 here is CASSLSMGETQYF. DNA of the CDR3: TGTGCCAGCAGTTTGTCTATGGGGGAGACCCAGTACTTC.

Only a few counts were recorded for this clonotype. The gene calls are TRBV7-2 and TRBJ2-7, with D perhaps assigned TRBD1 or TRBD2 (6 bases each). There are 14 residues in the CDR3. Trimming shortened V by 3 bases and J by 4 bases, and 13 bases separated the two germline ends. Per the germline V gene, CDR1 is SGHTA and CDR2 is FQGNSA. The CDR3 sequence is CASSLYGGRYEQYF. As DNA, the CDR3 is TGTGCCAGCAGCTTGTACGGGGGCAGGTACGAGCAGTACTTC.

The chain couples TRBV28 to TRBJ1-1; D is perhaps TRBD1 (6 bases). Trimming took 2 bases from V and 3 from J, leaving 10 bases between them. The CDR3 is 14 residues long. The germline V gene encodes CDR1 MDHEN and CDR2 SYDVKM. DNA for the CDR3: TGTGCCAGCAGTTTAGGAGGGGGATACACTGAAGCTTTCTTT. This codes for CASSLGGGYTEAFF.

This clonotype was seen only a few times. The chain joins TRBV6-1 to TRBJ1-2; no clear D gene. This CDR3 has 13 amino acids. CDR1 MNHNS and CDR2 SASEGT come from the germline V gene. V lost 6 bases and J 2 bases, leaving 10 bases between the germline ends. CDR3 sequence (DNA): TGTGCCAGCAGCCCAAACTGGAACTATGGCTACACCTTC. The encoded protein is CASSPNWNYGYTF.

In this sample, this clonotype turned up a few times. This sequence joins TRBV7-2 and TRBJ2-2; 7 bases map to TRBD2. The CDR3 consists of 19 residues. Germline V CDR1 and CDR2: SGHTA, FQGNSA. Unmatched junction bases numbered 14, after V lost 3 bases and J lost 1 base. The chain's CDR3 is CASSFKPPGAGMNTGELFF. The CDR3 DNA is TGTGCCAGCAGCTTCAAACCTCCGGGAGCGGGGATGAACACCGGGGAGCTGTTTTTT. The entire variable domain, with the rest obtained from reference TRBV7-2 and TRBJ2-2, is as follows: GAGVSQSPSNKVTEKGKDVELRCDPISGHTALYWYRQSLGQGLEFLIYFQGNSAPDKSGLPSDRFSAERTGGSVSTLTIQRTQQEDSAVYLCASSFKPPGAGMNTGELFFGEGSRLTVL.

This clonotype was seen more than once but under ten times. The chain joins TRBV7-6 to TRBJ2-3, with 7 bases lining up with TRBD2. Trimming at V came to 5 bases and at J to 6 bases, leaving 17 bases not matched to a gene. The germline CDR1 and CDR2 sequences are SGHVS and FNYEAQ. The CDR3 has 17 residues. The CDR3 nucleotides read TGTGCCAGCAGCCCCCATCGGGCGGGAGAGGGTCAGGATACGCAGTATTTT. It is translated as CASSPHRAGEGQDTQYF.

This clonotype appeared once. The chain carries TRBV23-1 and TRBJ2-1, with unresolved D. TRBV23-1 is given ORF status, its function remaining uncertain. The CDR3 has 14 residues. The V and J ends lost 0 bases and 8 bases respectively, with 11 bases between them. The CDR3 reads CASSQSARWDEQFF. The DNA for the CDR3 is TGCGCCAGCAGTCAATCTGCCAGGTGGGATGAGCAGTTCTTC.

CDR3 sequence reads: CASSSPVRQSYEQYF. The CDR3 nucleotides are TGTGCCAGCAGTTCCCCCGTACGGCAATCCTACGAGCAGTACTTC. This sequence joins TRBV11-3 and TRBJ2-7; D unclear. The CDR3 loop spans 15 amino acids. Trimming cost V 6 bases and J 1 base, with 16 bases left between them. CDR1 and CDR2 from the germline V gene are SGHNT and YENEEA.